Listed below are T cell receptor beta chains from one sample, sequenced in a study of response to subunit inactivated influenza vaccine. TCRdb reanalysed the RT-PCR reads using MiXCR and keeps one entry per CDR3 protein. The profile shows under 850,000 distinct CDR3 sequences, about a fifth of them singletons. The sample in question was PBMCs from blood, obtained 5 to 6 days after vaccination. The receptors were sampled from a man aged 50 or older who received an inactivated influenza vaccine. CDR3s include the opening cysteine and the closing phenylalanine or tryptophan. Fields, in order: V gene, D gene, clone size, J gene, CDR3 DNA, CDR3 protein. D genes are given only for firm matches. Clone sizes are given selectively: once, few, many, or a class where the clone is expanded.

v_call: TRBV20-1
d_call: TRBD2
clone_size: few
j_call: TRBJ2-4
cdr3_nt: TGCAGTGCTAGACAAAGAACTAGCGGCAAAAACATTCAGTACTTC
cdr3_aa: CSARQRTSGKNIQYF

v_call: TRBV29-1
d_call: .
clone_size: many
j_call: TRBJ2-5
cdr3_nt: TGCAGCGTGTGGGGGTTGCCCCAGTACTTC
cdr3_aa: CSVWGLPQYF

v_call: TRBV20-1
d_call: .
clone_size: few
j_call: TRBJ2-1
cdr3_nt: TGCAGTGTTATACCCCCGGACGGAGATTACAATGAGCAGTTCTTC
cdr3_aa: CSVIPPDGDYNEQFF

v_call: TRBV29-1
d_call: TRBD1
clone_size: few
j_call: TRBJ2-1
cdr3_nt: TGCAGCAAACGGGACAGTTTAAGGTCCTACAATGAGCAGTTCTTC
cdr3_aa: CSKRDSLRSYNEQFF

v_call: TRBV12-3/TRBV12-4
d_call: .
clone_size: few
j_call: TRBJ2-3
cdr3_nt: TGTGCCAGCAGCCCCAGTCGGCGGGCCGGGACGCAGTATTTT
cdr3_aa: CASSPSRRAGTQYF

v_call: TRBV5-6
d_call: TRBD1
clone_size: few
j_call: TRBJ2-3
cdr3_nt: TGTGCCAGCACCCGGACAGGGGCAGATACGCAGTATTTT
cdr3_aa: CASTRTGADTQYF

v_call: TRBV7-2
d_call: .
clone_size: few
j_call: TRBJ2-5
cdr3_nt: TGTGCCAGCAGCTTGATCTTTCTGGGGGAGACCCAGTACTTC
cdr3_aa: CASSLIFLGETQYF

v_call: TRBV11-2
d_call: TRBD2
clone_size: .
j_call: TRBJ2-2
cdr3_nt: TGTGCCAGCAGCCCGTTTGGCGCGGGACTAGCGGACCAAAGCGGCACCGGGGAGCTGTTTTTT
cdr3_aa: CASSPFGAGLADQSGTGELFF

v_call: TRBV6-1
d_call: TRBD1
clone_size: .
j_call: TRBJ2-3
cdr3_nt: TGTGCCAGCAGTGCACAGGGGGCGCTTAGCACAGATACGCAGTATTTT
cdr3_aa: CASSAQGALSTDTQYF

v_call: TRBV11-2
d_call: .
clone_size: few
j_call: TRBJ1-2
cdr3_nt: TGTGCCAGCAGCTTAGGTAGTTCGGGGGCTTTAGGCTACACCTTC
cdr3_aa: CASSLGSSGALGYTF

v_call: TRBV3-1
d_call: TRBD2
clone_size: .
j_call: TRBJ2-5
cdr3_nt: TGTGCCAGCAAAACTAGCGGAGTAGAAGAGACCCAGTACTTC
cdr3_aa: CASKTSGVEETQYF

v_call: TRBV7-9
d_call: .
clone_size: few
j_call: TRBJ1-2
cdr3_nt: TGTGCCAGCAGCTTTCCTTGGGAACGGAACTATGGCTACACCTTC
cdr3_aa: CASSFPWERNYGYTF

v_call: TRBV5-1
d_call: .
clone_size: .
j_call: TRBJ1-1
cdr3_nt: TGCGCCAGCAGCTTGGGAAATAGGGACACTGAAGCTTTCTTT
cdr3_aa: CASSLGNRDTEAFF

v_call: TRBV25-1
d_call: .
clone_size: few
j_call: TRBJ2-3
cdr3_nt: TGTGCCAGCAGTGTCCGCATACAGGGCGGGTCGCAGTATTTT
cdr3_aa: CASSVRIQGGSQYF

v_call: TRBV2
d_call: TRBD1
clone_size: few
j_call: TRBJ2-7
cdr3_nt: TGTGCCAGCAGACCCCGAGCCCCGGGACAGACCATCTACGAGCAGTACTTC
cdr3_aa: CASRPRAPGQTIYEQYF

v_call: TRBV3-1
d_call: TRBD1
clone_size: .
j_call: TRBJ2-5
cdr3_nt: TGTGCCAGCAGCAATACGGGGACAGGGCAGTGCTTC
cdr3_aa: CASSNTGTGQCF

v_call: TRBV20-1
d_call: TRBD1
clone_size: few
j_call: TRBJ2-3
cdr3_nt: TGCAGTGCTAGAGGGCGACAGGGAATAGATACGCAGTATTTT
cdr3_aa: CSARGRQGIDTQYF

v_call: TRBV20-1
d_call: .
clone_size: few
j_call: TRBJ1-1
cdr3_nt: TGCAGTGCTAGAGAAACTCATCCGAACACTGAAGCTTTCTTT
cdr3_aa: CSARETHPNTEAFF

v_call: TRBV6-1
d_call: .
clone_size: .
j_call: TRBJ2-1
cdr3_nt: TGTGCCAGCAGGAGGGCAGAGGCCGACAATGAGCAGTTCTTC
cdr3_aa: CASRRAEADNEQFF

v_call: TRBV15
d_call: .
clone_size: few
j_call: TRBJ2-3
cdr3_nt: TGTGCCACCAGCAGAGGGCCCTGGACAGATACGCAGTATTTT
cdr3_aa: CATSRGPWTDTQYF

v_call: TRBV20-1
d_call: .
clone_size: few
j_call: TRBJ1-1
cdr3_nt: TGCAGTGCTCCCCTCTTAACGGGGAGGGCTGAAGCTTTCTTT
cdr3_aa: CSAPLLTGRAEAFF

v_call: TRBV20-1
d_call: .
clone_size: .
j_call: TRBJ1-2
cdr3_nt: TGCAGTGCTAAGGGTGGCTACACCTTC
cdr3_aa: CSAKGGYTF

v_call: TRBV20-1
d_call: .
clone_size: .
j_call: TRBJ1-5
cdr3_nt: TGCAGTGCTAGAAGGGGCCGAGGGAATCAGCCCCAGCATTTT
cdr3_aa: CSARRGRGNQPQHF